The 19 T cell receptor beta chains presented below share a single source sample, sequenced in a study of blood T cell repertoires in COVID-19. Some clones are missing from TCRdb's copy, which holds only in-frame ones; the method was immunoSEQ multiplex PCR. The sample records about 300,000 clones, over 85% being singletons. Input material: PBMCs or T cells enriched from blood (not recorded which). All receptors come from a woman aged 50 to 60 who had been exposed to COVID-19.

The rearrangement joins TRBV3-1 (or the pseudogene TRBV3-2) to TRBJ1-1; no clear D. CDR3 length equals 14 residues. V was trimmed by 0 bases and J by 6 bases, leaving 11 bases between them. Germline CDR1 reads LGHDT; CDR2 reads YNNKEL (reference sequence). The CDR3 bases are TGTGCCAGCAGCCAAGAGACTTTTCACCCTGAAGCTTTCTTT. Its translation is CASSQETFHPEAFF.

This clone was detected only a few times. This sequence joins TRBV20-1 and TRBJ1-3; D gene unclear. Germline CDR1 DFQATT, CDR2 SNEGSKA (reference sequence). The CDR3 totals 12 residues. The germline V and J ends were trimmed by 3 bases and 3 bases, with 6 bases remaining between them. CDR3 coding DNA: TGCAGTGCTAGTGGGCTTGGAAACACCATATATTTT. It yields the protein CSASGLGNTIYF.

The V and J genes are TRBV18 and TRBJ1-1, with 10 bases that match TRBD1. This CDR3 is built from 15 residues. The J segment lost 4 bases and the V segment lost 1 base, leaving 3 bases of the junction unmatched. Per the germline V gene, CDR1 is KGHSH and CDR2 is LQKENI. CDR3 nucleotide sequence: TGTGCCAGCTCACCACAAGGACAGGGGGTCACTGAAGCTTTCTTT. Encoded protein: CASSPQGQGVTEAFF.

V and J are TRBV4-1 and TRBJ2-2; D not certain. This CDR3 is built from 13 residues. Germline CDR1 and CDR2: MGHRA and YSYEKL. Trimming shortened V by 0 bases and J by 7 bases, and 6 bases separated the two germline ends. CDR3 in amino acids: CASSQDHVGELFF. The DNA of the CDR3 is TGCGCCAGCAGCCAAGATCATGTCGGGGAGCTGTTTTTT.

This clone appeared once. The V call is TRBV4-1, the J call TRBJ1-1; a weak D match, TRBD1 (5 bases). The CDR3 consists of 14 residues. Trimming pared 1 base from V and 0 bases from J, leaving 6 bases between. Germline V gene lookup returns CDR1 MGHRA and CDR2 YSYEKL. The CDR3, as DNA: TGCGCCAGCAGCCAAGGGACACTGAACACTGAAGCTTTCTTT. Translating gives CASSQGTLNTEAFF.

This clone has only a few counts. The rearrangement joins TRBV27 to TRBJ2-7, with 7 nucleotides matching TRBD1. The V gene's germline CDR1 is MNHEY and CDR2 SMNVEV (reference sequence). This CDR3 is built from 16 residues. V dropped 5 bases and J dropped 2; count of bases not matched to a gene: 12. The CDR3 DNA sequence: TGTGCCAGCAGTATCAGACAGGGCATGGGGCCCTACGAGCAGTACTTC. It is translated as CASSIRQGMGPYEQYF.

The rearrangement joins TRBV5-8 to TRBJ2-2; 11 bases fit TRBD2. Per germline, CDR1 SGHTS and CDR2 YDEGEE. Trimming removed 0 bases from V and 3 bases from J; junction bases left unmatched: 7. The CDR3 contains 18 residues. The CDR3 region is CASSLALAGGPDTGELFF. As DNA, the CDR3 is TGTGCCAGCAGCTTGGCCCTAGCGGGGGGCCCCGACACCGGGGAGCTGTTTTTT.

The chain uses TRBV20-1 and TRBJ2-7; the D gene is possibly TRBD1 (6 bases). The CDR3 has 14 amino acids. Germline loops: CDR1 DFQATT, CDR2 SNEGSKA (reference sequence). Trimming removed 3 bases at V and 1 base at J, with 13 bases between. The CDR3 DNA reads TGCAGTGCTAGTGAGATCAGGGGATCCTACGAGCAGTACTTC. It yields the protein CSASEIRGSYEQYF.

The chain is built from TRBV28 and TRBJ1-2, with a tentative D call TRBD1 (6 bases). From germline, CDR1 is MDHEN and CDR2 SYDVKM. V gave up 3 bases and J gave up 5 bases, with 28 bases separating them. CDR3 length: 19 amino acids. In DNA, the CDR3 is TGTGCCAGCAGTTTTGGGGAACGGGACATACAAGGAAGGGGATATGGCTACACCTTC. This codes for CASSFGERDIQGRGYGYTF.

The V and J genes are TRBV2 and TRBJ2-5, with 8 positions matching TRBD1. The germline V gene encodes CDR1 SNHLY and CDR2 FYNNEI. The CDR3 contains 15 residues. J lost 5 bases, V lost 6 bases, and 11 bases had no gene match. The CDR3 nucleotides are TGTGCCAGCAGCACCCTGGACAGGGCAGTGGAGACCCAGTACTTC. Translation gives CASSTLDRAVETQYF. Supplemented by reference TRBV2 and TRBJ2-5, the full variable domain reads EPEVTQTPSHQVTQMGQEVILRCVPISNHLYFYWYRQILGQKVEFLVSFYNNEISEKSEIFDDQFSVERPDGSNFTLKIRSTKLEDSAMYFCASSTLDRAVETQYFGPGTRLLVL.

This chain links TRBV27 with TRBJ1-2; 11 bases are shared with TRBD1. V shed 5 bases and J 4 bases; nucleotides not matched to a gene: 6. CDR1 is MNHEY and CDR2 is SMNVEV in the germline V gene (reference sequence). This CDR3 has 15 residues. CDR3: CASSPWTGGSYGYTF. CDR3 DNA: TGTGCCAGCAGTCCTTGGACAGGGGGCAGCTATGGCTACACCTTC.

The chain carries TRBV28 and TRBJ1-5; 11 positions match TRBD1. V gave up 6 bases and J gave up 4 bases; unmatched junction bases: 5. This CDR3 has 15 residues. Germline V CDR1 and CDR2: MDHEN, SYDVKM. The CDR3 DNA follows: TGTGCCAGCAGGGGGACAGGGGGGAGTAATCAGCCCCAGCATTTT. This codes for CASRGTGGSNQPQHF. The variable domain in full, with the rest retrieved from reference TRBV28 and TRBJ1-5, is DVKVTQSSRYLVKRTGEKVFLECVQDMDHENMFWYRQDPGLGLRLIYFSYDVKMKEKGDIPEGYSVSREKKERFSLILESASTNQTSMYLCASRGTGGSNQPQHFGDGTRLSIL.

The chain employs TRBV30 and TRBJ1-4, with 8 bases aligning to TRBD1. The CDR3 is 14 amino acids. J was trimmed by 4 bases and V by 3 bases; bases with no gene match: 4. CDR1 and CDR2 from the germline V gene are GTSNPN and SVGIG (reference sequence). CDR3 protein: CAWRTGAGNEKLFF. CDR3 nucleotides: TGTGCCTGGAGGACAGGGGCGGGTAATGAAAAACTGTTTTTT.

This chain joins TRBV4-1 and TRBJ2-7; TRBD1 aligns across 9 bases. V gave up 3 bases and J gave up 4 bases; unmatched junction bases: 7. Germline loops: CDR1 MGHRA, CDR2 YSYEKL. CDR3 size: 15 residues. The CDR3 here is CASSHQGTGLYEQYF. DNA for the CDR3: TGCGCCAGCAGCCACCAGGGGACAGGGTTGTACGAGCAGTACTTC.

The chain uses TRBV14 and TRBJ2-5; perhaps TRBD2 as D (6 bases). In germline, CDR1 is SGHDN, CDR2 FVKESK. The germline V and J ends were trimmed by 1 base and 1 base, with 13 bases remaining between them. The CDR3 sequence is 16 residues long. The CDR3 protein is CASSQGARGTQETQYF. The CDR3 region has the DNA TGTGCCAGCAGCCAAGGCGCACGGGGGACCCAAGAGACCCAGTACTTC.

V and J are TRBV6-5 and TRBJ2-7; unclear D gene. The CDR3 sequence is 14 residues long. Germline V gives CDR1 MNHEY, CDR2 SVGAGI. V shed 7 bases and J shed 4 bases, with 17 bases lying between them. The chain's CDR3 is CASIRRWQVYEQYF. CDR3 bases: TGTGCCAGCATCAGAAGGTGGCAGGTATACGAGCAGTACTTC.

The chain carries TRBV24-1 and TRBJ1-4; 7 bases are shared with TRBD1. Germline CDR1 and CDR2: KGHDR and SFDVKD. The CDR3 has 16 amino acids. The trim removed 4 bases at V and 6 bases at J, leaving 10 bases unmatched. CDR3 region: CATSEANRGDDEKLFF. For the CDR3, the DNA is TGTGCCACCAGTGAGGCAAACAGGGGCGACGATGAAAAACTGTTTTTT.

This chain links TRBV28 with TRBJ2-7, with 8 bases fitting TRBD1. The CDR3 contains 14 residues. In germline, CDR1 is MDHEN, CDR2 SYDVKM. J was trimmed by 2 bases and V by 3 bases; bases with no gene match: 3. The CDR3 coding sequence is TGTGCCAGCAGTTTTTCAGGGGGCCCCTACGAGCAGTACTTC. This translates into CASSFSGGPYEQYF.

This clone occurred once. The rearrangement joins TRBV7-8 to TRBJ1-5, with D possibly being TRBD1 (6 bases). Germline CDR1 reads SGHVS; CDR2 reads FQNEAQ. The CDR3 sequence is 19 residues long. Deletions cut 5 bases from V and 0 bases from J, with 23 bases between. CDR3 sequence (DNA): TGTGCCAGCAGCCCCAGGACAGCCCGGGGCCTTTATAGCAATCAGCCCCAGCATTTT. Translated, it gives CASSPRTARGLYSNQPQHF.